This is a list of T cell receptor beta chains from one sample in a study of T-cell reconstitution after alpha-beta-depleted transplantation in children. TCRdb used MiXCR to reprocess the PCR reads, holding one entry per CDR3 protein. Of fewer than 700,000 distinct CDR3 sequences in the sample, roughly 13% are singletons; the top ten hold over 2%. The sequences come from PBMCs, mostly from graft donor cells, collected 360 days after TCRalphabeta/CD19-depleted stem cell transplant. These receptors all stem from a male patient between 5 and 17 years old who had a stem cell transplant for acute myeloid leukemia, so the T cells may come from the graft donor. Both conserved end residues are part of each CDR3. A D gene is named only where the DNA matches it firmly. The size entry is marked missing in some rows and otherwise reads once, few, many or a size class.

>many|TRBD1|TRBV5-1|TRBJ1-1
CASSLVGTGATEAFF
TGCGCCAGCAGCTTGGTGGGGACAGGGGCGACTGAAGCTTTCTTT
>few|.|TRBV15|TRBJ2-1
CATSRPNRSYNEQFF
TGTGCCACCAGTAGACCAAACCGCTCCTACAATGAGCAGTTCTTC
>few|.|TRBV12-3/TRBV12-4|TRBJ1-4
CASSLYSPPLDEKLFF
TGTGCCAGCAGCCTATATTCCCCTCCTCTTGATGAAAAACTGTTTTTT
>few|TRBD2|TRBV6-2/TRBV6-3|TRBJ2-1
CASSYSLWTSGEEQFF
TGTGCCAGCAGTTACTCCTTATGGACTAGCGGTGAGGAGCAGTTCTTC
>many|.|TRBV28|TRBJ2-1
CASDQRRNYNEQFF
TGTGCCAGCGACCAGCGTCGAAACTACAATGAGCAGTTCTTC
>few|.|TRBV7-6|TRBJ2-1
CASSLAGWAENNEQFF
TGTGCCAGCAGCTTAGCAGGTTGGGCGGAGAACAATGAGCAGTTCTTC
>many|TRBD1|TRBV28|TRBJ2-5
CATTGGWETQYF
TGTGCCACCACAGGGGGCTGGGAGACCCAGTACTTC
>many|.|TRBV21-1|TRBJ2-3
CASSILAGRPTSTDTQYF
TGTGCCAGCAGCATTCTAGCGGGCCGGCCGACTAGCACAGATACGCAGTATTTT
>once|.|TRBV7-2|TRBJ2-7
CASSSEGPFAGQYF
TGTGCCAGCAGCTCAGAGGGCCCCTTCGCAGGGCAGTACTTC
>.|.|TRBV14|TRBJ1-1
CASSQNRKALETFF
TGTGCCAGCAGCCAAAATCGGAAAGCCCTCGAAACTTTCTTT
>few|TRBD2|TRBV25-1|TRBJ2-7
CASRGDLAGFYEQYF
TGTGCCAGCAGGGGCGACCTAGCGGGGTTTTACGAGCAGTACTTC
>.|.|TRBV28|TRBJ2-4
CASSPPPPLAKNIQYF
TGTGCCAGCAGTCCACCTCCACCTCTAGCCAAAAACATTCAGTACTTC
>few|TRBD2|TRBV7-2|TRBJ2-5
CASSWGLAVLAETQYF
TGTGCCAGCAGCTGGGGCCTAGCGGTGCTGGCCGAGACCCAGTACTTC
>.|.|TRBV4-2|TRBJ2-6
CASSPRLLSSGANVLTF
TGTGCCAGCAGCCCACGGCTTCTCTCCTCTGGGGCCAACGTCCTGACTTTC
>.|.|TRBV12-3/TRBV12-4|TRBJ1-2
CASSFTGIYGYTF
TGTGCCAGCAGTTTTACAGGGATCTATGGCTACACCTTC
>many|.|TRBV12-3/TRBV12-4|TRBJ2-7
CASTGLGSYEQYF
TGTGCCAGCACCGGATTAGGCTCCTACGAGCAGTACTTC
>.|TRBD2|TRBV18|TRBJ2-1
CASSSTGLAGVGEQFF
TGTGCCAGCTCTTCCACAGGACTAGCGGGAGTTGGAGAGCAGTTCTTC
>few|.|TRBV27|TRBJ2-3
CASSSPTPPDTQYF
TGTGCCAGCAGTTCACCGACACCCCCGGATACGCAGTATTTT
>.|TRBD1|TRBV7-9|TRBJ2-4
CASSSEGARAKNIQYF
TGTGCCAGCAGTTCTGAGGGGGCTCGGGCCAAAAACATTCAGTACTTC
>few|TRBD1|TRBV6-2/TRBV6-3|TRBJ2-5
CASSLWTGAQETQYF
TGTGCCAGCAGTTTATGGACAGGGGCGCAAGAGACCCAGTACTTC
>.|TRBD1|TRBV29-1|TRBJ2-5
CSVDRGAYQETQYF
TGCAGCGTGGACAGGGGTGCGTACCAAGAGACCCAGTACTTC
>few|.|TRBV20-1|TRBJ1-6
CSARPGAYNSPLHF
TGCAGTGCTAGACCGGGTGCTTATAATTCACCCCTCCACTTT
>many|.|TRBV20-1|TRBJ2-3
CSATEFASTDTQYF
TGCAGTGCGACGGAATTCGCTAGCACAGATACGCAGTATTTT
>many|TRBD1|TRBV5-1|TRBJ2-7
CASSLVLTGTYEQYF
TGCGCCAGCAGCTTGGTCTTGACAGGGACCTACGAGCAGTACTTC
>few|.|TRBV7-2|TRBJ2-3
CASSFLGGSTDTQYF
TGTGCCAGCAGCTTCCTCGGGGGCAGCACAGATACGCAGTATTTT
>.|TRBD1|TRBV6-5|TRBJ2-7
CASSYSMSQTGGGYEQYF
TGTGCCAGCAGTTACTCGATGTCCCAGACAGGGGGCGGTTACGAGCAGTACTTC
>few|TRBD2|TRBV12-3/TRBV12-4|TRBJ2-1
CASSFTSGSPVFF
TGTGCCAGCAGTTTCACTAGCGGGAGTCCTGTGTTCTTC
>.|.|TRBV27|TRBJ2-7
CASSPVGAAAYEQYF
TGTGCCAGCAGTCCCGTGGGGGCCGCTGCCTACGAGCAGTACTTC
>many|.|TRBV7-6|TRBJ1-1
CASSRGVGGAEAFF
TGTGCCAGCAGCCGCGGGGTGGGGGGGGCTGAAGCTTTCTTT
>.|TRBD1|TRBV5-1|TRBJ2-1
CASSAQTGSYNEQFF
TGCGCCAGCAGCGCACAGACAGGGTCCTACAATGAGCAGTTCTTC
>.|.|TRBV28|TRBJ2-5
CASSEGGHRGKETQYF
TGTGCCAGCAGTGAGGGGGGCCACAGGGGAAAAGAGACCCAGTACTTC
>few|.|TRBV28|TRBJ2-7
CASVQGNSEGEQYF
TGTGCCAGCGTACAGGGTAATTCTGAAGGCGAGCAGTACTTC
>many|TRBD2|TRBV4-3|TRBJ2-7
CASSHKGAGGREQYF
TGCGCCAGCAGCCATAAAGGGGCGGGAGGACGGGAGCAGTACTTC
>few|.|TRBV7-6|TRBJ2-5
CASSLGTGLGGETQYF
TGTGCCAGCAGCTTAGGGACAGGCCTCGGGGGGGAGACCCAGTACTTC
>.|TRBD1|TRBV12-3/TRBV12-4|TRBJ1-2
CASSPWDRDGYTF
TGTGCCAGCAGCCCCTGGGACAGGGATGGCTACACCTTC
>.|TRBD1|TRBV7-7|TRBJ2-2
CATGGPTGELFF
TGTGCTACAGGGGGCCCCACCGGGGAGCTGTTTTTT
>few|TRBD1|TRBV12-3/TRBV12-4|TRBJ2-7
CASSWTGGDEQYF
TGTGCCAGCAGTTGGACAGGGGGCGACGAGCAGTACTTC
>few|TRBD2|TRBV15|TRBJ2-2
CATSRALSGRSAGELFF
TGTGCCACCAGCAGGGCTCTTAGCGGGAGATCTGCCGGGGAGCTGTTTTTT
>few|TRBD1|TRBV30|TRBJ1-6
CAGRDRDNSPLHF
TGTGCCGGCCGGGACAGGGATAATTCACCCCTCCACTTT
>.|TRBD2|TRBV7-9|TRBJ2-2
CASSLPSGTGELFF
TGTGCCAGCAGCTTACCTAGCGGCACCGGGGAGCTGTTTTTT
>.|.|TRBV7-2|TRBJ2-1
CASSTFDRNEQFF
TGTGCCAGCAGCACGTTTGACAGGAATGAGCAGTTCTTC
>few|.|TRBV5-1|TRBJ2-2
CASSSENAGELFF
TGCGCCAGCAGCTCGGAGAACGCCGGGGAGCTGTTTTTT